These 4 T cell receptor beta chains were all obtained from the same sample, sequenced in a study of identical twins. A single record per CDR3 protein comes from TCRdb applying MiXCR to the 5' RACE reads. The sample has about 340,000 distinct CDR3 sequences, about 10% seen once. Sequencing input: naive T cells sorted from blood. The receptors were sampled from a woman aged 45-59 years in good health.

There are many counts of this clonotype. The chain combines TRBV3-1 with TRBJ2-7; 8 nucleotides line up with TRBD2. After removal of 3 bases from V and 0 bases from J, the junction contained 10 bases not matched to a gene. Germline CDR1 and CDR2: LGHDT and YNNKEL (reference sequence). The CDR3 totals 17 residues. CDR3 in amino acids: CASSQGWGGLASYEQYV. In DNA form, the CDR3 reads TGTGCCAGCAGCCAGGGGTGGGGAGGACTAGCCTCCTACGAGCAGTACGTC.

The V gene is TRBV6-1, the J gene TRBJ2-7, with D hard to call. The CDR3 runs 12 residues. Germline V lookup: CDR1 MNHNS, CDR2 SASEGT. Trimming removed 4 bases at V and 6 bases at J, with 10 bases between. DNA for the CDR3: TGTGCCAGCAGTGTCGGTGGCAGCGAGCAGTACGTC. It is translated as CASSVGGSEQYV.

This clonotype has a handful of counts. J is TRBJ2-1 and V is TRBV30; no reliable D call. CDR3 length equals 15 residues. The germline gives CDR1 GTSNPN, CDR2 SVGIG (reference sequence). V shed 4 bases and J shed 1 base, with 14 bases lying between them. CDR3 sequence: CAWKRSSGSYNEQFF. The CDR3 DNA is TGTGCCTGGAAGAGATCGTCCGGGTCCTACAATGAGCAGTTCTTC.

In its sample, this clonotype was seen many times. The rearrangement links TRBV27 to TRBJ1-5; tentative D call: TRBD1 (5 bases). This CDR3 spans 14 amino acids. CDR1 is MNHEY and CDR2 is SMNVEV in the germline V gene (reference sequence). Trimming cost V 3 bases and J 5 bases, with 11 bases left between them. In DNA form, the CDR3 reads TGTGCCAGCAGTTTTTTAACAGGAGATCAGCCCCAGCATTTT. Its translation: CASSFLTGDQPQHF.